This TCR beta chain came from a study of blood T cells in healthy people across ages. A second about 7 to 11 cycle PCR used barcoded and J-beta primers. TCRdb reprocessed the 5' RACE reads via MiXCR and lists one record per CDR3 protein. The sample shows roughly 800,000 distinct CDR3 sequences, 58% of them seen only once. Isolation of PBMCs gave at least 7 million cells per sample. The CDR3 sequence is 15 residues long. The V gene's germline CDR1 is SGHRS and CDR2 YFSETQ. With 4 bases clipped from V and 6 bases from J, the junction kept 9 bases outside the gene matches. The chain uses TRBV5-1 and TRBJ2-7, with 11 bases identical to TRBD1. The receptor's source is a man aged 25-40 years in good health. Sequencing was performed on blood. CDR3 in amino acids: CASSTWTGTGGEQYF. The CDR3 DNA reads TGCGCCAGCAGCACCTGGACCGGGACAGGGGGCGAGCAGTACTTC. Drawing the rest from reference TRBV5-1 and TRBJ2-7, the complete variable domain is KAGVTQTPRYLIKTRGQQVTLSCSPISGHRSVSWYQQTPGQGLQFLFEYFSETQRNKGNFPGRFSGRQFSNSRSEMNVSTLELGDSALYLCASSTWTGTGGEQYFGPGTRLTVT.